This T cell receptor beta chain was retrieved from a study of blood T cell repertoires in COVID-19. Across the whole study: The United States, Italy and Spain provided the acute and convalescent COVID-19 samples.

V lost 0 bases, J lost 6 bases, and 10 bases lay in between. Germline-derived CDR1 and CDR2 are SGHRS and YFSETQ. The CDR3 spans 13 residues. TCRdb keeps only in-frame clones here, not all; method: immunoSEQ multiplex PCR. The table lists tens of thousands of clones, 88% of them singletons. This chain uses TRBV5-1 with TRBJ2-7; D possibly corresponds to TRBD2 (5 bases). The specimen was peripheral blood. This sequence was found in a human donor in a cohort sampled during active COVID-19. CDR3 in amino acids: CASSLGQEAEQYF. In nucleotides, the CDR3 is TGCGCCAGCAGCTTGGGGCAGGAGGCCGAGCAGTACTTC.